The 7 T cell receptor beta chains below were found in one sample sequenced in a study of TIL therapy for anti-PD-1-resistant metastatic lung cancer. Regarding time point: pre-treatment sample, taken before nivolumab and TIL therapy. Pleural nodules or supraclavicular lymph nodes made up most of the excised metastases sampled. The libraries were made with immunoSEQ v3. The method was immunoSEQ multiplex PCR; TCRdb's version includes in-frame clones alone and lacks a portion of them. The repertoire holds 50,000 to 60,000 clones, 65% to 80% seen once, with around 5.9% in the top ten. Sequencing used tumor tissue, obtained at baseline. These receptors originate from a person aged 25-80 years with non-small cell lung cancer.

The chain joins TRBV7-2 to TRBJ2-6; D is uncertain. The CDR3 sequence is 17 residues long. Germline V gene data show CDR1 as SGHTA and CDR2 as FQGNSA. The V and J ends lost 1 base and 0 bases respectively, with 10 bases between them. CDR3 region: CASSLDRLTSGANVLTF. The CDR3 DNA is TGTGCCAGCAGCTTAGATAGACTCACCTCTGGGGCCAACGTCCTGACTTTC.

Remarks on this clone: The junction differs from germline at one of its ends, possibly a read error. The chain links TRBV7-7 to TRBJ2-6, with D possibly TRBD2 on 6 matching bases. There are 15 residues in the CDR3. Germline CDR1 SSHAT, CDR2 FNYEAQ (reference sequence). Here the CDR3 DNA reads TGTGCTAGCAGCTTAGGTGGGGGGACCAACAACGTCCTGACTTTC. Protein: CASSLGGGTNNVLTF.

The chain employs TRBV9 and TRBJ1-2; D is uncertain. Trimming pared 0 bases from V and 8 bases from J, leaving 14 bases between. CDR3 length: 14 amino acids. CDR1 and CDR2 from the germline V gene are SGDLS and YYNGEE. DNA of the CDR3: TGTGCCAGCAGCGTAGCTGCCGGGGTGAGGGGCTACACCTTC. Protein sequence: CASSVAAGVRGYTF.

J is TRBJ2-1 and V is TRBV29-1, with 8 bases aligning to TRBD2. Germline V lookup: CDR1 SQVTM, CDR2 ANQGSEA. This CDR3 contains 14 residues. Germline trimming cut 1 base from V and 3 bases from J; bases unmatched to any gene: 2. The CDR3 sequence is CSVEGTSFYNEQFF. The CDR3 DNA reads TGCAGCGTTGAAGGGACTAGCTTCTACAATGAGCAGTTCTTC.

CDR3 sequence reads: CASSAHGTGAPNTGELFF. CDR3 DNA: TGTGCCAGCAGCGCCCATGGGACAGGGGCGCCGAACACCGGGGAGCTGTTTTTT. This chain links TRBV9 with TRBJ2-2, with 10 bases that match TRBD1. V was clipped by 3 bases and J by 0 bases; unmatched bases: 8. Germline V gene data show CDR1 as SGDLS and CDR2 as YYNGEE. This CDR3 has 18 residues.

The rearrangement links TRBV11-2 to TRBJ2-1, with D hard to call. V lost 5 bases, J lost 0 bases, and 14 bases lay in between. This CDR3 region has 16 residues. The germline gives CDR1 SGHAT, CDR2 FQNNGV. The CDR3 reads CASSASSGSSYNEQFF. The DNA for the CDR3 is TGTGCCAGCAGCGCAAGCTCCGGCAGCTCCTACAATGAGCAGTTCTTC.

The chain uses TRBV30 and TRBJ1-1; unclear D gene. Between the trimmed V and J ends, which lost 7 bases and 3 bases, there was a span of 9 bases. The CDR3 is 11 residues long. The V gene's germline CDR1 is GTSNPN and CDR2 SVGIG (reference sequence). CDR3 amino acids: CASHGHTEAFF. In DNA, the CDR3 is TGTGCCTCCCACGGGCACACTGAAGCTTTCTTT.